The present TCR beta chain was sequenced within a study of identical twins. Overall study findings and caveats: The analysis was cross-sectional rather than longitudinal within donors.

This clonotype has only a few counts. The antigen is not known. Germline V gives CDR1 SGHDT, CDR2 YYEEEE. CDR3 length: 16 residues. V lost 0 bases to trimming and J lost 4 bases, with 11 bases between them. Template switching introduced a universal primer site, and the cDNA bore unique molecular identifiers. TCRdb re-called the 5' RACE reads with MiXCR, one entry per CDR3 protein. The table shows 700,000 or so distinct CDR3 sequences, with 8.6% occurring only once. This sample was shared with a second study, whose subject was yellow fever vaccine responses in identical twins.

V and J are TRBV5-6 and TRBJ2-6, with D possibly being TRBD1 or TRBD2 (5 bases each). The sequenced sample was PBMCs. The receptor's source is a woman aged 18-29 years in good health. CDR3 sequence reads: CASSLVRGPGANVLTF. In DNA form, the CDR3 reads TGTGCCAGCAGCTTGGTCCGGGGCCCCGGGGCCAACGTCCTGACTTTC.